Below are 30 T cell receptor beta chains sequenced from a single sample in a study of T cells in Graves' hyperthyroidism and ophthalmopathy. RNA transcripts served as the template for amplifying TCR beta CDR3 regions. The HTBI primer set was used in a first-round RT-PCR of the TCR CDR3. TCRdb used MiXCR to reprocess the multiplex PCR reads, holding one entry per CDR3 protein. The sample comprises fewer than 250,000 distinct CDR3 sequences, 16% of which are singletons, and 28% rests with the top ten. The material sequenced was blood. These TCRs come from a woman between 18 and 29 years old with Graves' ophthalmopathy.

Ten or more counts support this clonotype. The rearrangement uses TRBV7-6 and TRBJ2-5; 12 positions match TRBD2. J gave up 2 bases and V 5 bases, and 9 bases lay outside the gene matches. Germline CDR1 is SGHVS and CDR2 is FNYEAQ. The CDR3 covers 17 residues. The CDR3 nucleotides are TGTGCCAGCAGCCGATCCACTAGCGGGGGGTTACAAGAGACCCAGTACTTC. It codes for CASSRSTSGGLQETQYF.

The V and J genes are TRBV20-1 and TRBJ2-7, with 10 bases lining up with TRBD2. The V gene's germline CDR1 is DFQATT and CDR2 SNEGSKA (reference sequence). The CDR3 spans 15 residues. Trimming at V came to 0 bases and at J to 4 bases, leaving 6 bases not matched to a gene. DNA of the CDR3: TGCAGTGCTAGAGATGGGAGCGGGAGGGCGTACGAGCAGTACTTC. Protein product: CSARDGSGRAYEQYF.

This clonotype was seen ten or more times. V gene TRBV9 combines with J gene TRBJ2-2; possibly TRBD2 for D (7 bases). Between the trimmed V and J ends, which lost 2 bases and 3 bases, there was a span of 17 bases. Per the germline V gene, CDR1 is SGDLS and CDR2 is YYNGEE. The CDR3 totals 17 residues. CDR3 in DNA: TGTGCCAGCAGCGTTCCTGAGGGGGGGGCTTACACCGGGGAGCTGTTTTTT. It codes for CASSVPEGGAYTGELFF.

This clonotype was observed a few times. A much larger clonotype is one base distant, so this may be a read error. This chain links TRBV18 with TRBJ2-1; 12 nucleotides line up with TRBD2. Trimming removed 6 bases from V and 2 bases from J; junction bases left unmatched: 8. The CDR3 is 17 amino acids. Germline values: CDR1 KGHSH, CDR2 LQKENI. CDR3 in amino acids: CASSMGLAGLPYNEQFF. CDR3 bases: TGTGCCAGCTCCATGGGACTAGCGGGCCTCCCCTACAATGAGCAGTTCTTC.

This clonotype has ten or more counts. The chain couples TRBV9 to TRBJ2-7; D gene ambiguous. CDR1 and CDR2 (germline): SGDLS, YYNGEE. The CDR3 is made up of 14 amino acids. V was shortened by 2 bases and J by 0 bases, with 9 bases between the two germline ends. Written as DNA, the CDR3 is TGTGCCAGCAGCGTTACGCGGAGCTCCTACGAGCAGTACTTC. It codes for CASSVTRSSYEQYF.

As for this clonotype: It may be a read error: a sequence one base away is much more abundant. The V call is TRBV2, the J call TRBJ2-1; 10 nucleotides align to TRBD2. CDR1 SNHLY and CDR2 FYNNEI come from the germline V gene. V dropped 7 bases and J dropped 8; count of bases not matched to a gene: 5. CDR3 size: 13 residues. CDR3 sequence (DNA): TGTGCCAGCACTCCCCTAGCGGGAGATGAGCAGTTCTTC. Amino acids: CASTPLAGDEQFF.

This clonotype was picked up many times. The rearrangement links TRBV6-5 to TRBJ2-7; TRBD2 agrees at 9 bases. Germline assignment: CDR1 MNHEY and CDR2 SVGAGI. V trimming: 4 bases; J trimming: 7 bases; junction bases outside the gene matches: 11. The CDR3 is 15 amino acids. The CDR3 loop reads CASSSLGSGGTEQYF. In DNA form, the CDR3 reads TGTGCCAGCAGTTCACTCGGTAGCGGGGGCACGGAGCAGTACTTC.

This clonotype was observed at least ten times. V gene TRBV2 combines with J gene TRBJ1-1; 7 bases agree with TRBD1. Germline V gene lookup returns CDR1 SNHLY and CDR2 FYNNEI. The CDR3 contains 13 residues. V shed 11 bases, J shed 8 bases, and the junction held 14 bases outside the gene matches. The CDR3 DNA reads TGTGCCTTACAGACAGGGCCAGTCTCGGAAGCTTTCTTT. It translates to CALQTGPVSEAFF.

This clonotype was seen at least ten times. The chain combines TRBV20-1 with TRBJ1-5; 10 bases match TRBD1. The V gene's germline CDR1 is DFQATT and CDR2 SNEGSKA (reference sequence). With 4 bases clipped from V and 1 base from J, the junction kept 7 bases outside the gene matches. This CDR3 contains 16 residues. Here the CDR3 reads CSAMRQGARSNQPQHF. CDR3 coding DNA: TGCAGTGCTATGAGACAGGGGGCTAGGAGCAATCAGCCCCAGCATTTT.

This clonotype has ten or more counts. The rearrangement uses TRBV14 and TRBJ2-3; 9 positions agree with TRBD2. Trimming took 2 bases from V and 1 from J; bases not matched to a gene: 4. Germline CDR1 and CDR2: SGHDN and FVKESK. The CDR3 extends over 16 amino acids. CDR3 sequence reads: CASSQPKRGGTDTQYF. For the CDR3, the DNA is TGTGCCAGCAGCCAACCCAAGCGGGGGGGCACAGATACGCAGTATTTT. Using reference TRBV14 and TRBJ2-3 for the parts outside the CDR3, the full variable domain is EAGVTQFPSHSVIEKGQTVTLRCDPISGHDNLYWYRRVMGKEIKFLLHFVKESKQDESGMPNNRFLAERTGGTYSTLKVQPAELEDSGVYFCASSQPKRGGTDTQYFGPGTRLTVL.

This clonotype was recorded many times. The chain recombines TRBV28 with TRBJ2-2; D is uncertain. CDR1 MDHEN and CDR2 SYDVKM come from the germline V gene. V lost 4 bases and J 2 bases, leaving 11 bases between the germline ends. CDR3 length: 15 residues. The CDR3: CASSSYSINTGELFF. CDR3 nucleotides: TGTGCCAGCAGTTCCTACAGTATCAACACCGGGGAGCTGTTTTTT.

This clonotype was seen many times. This chain uses TRBV5-5 with TRBJ2-1; 7 bases align to TRBD1. The V and J ends lost 1 base and 6 bases, in that order; junction bases with no gene match: 10. The CDR3 covers 16 residues. The germline gives CDR1 SGHKS, CDR2 YYEKEE (reference sequence). CDR3 protein: CASSLNFQQGINEQFF. In DNA form, the CDR3 reads TGTGCCAGCAGCTTGAACTTCCAACAGGGGATCAATGAGCAGTTCTTC. Using reference TRBV5-5 and TRBJ2-1 for the parts outside the CDR3, the full variable domain is DAGVTQSPTHLIKTRGQQVTLRCSPISGHKSVSWYQQVLGQGPQFIFQYYEKEERGRGNFPDRFSARQFPNYSSELNVNALLLGDSALYLCASSLNFQQGINEQFFGPGTRLTVL.

This chain uses TRBV5-1 with TRBJ2-5; 9 nucleotides line up with TRBD1. Germline loops: CDR1 SGHRS, CDR2 YFSETQ. This CDR3 is built from 16 residues. The V gene end was trimmed by 0 bases and the J gene end by 3 bases; junction bases not matched to a gene: 6. CDR3 nucleotide sequence: TGCGCCAGCAGCTTGGCCGGGACAGGGCCTGAAGAGACCCAGTACTTC. Its translation is CASSLAGTGPEETQYF.

In its sample, this clonotype was seen many times. This chain joins TRBV28 and TRBJ2-1, with 8 bases fitting TRBD1. The CDR3 totals 15 residues. Unmatched junction bases numbered 8, after V lost 10 bases and J lost 0 bases. Germline values: CDR1 MDHEN, CDR2 SYDVKM. DNA for the CDR3: TGTGCCACCCAGGGGGCAGGGAGCTCCTACAATGAGCAGTTCTTC. This encodes CATQGAGSSYNEQFF. The variable domain in full, completed from reference TRBV28 and TRBJ2-1, reads DVKVTQSSRYLVKRTGEKVFLECVQDMDHENMFWYRQDPGLGLRLIYFSYDVKMKEKGDIPEGYSVSREKKERFSLILESASTNQTSMYLCATQGAGSSYNEQFFGPGTRLTVL.

This clonotype was counted at least ten times. The CDR3 reads CSARDRTGKNTIYF. The DNA for the CDR3 is TGCAGTGCTAGAGATCGAACAGGGAAAAACACCATATATTTT. The chain combines TRBV20-1 with TRBJ1-3; TRBD1 is a possible D gene (6 bases). Germline CDR1 and CDR2: DFQATT and SNEGSKA (reference sequence). The V end lost 0 bases, the J end lost 6 bases, and 12 bases lay between the germline ends. The CDR3 covers 14 residues.

In the case of this clonotype: The CDR3 does not close with the conserved phenylalanine or tryptophan, likely indicating a read error. CDR3 DNA sequence: TGCAGCGTCTGTTTGATCGGGACTAGCGGGAGGGGCGGGACAGATACGCAGTATTCT. This sequence encodes CSVCLIGTSGRGGTDTQYS. This chain connects TRBV29-1 to TRBJ2-3; 16 bases are a match to TRBD2. CDR1 is SQVTM and CDR2 is ANQGSEA in the germline V gene. Trimming took 6 bases from V and 3 from J; bases not matched to a gene: 15. The CDR3 extends over 19 amino acids.

This clonotype was seen at least ten times. The chain joins TRBV5-6 to TRBJ1-2; D is possibly TRBD1 (5 bases). Germline CDR1 reads SGHDT; CDR2 reads YYEEEE. V was cut by 4 bases and J by 1 base, with 11 bases left in between. CDR3 length: 14 residues. Here the CDR3 DNA reads TGTGCCAGCAGCGGGGGGGGACTTAACTATGGCTACACCTTC. This sequence encodes CASSGGGLNYGYTF.

This chain connects TRBV27 to TRBJ1-5; 10 nucleotides match TRBD1. The junction had 4 bases not matched to a gene; V was cut back by 5 bases and J by 3 bases. The CDR3 runs 15 residues. Germline CDR1 reads MNHEY; CDR2 reads SMNVEV (reference sequence). The CDR3 spells CASSTTGGDNQPQHF. The CDR3 DNA reads TGTGCCAGCAGTACGACAGGGGGCGACAATCAGCCCCAGCATTTT.

V usage is TRBV6-1 and J usage is TRBJ2-3; TRBD1 matches at 10 bases. V lost 7 bases and J lost 9; bases outside the gene matches: 10. The CDR3 extends over 14 amino acids. Germline assignment: CDR1 MNHNS and CDR2 SASEGT. In DNA form, the CDR3 reads TGTGCCAGCATGGGGACAGGGGCGAGAGGAACGCAGTATTTT. It is translated as CASMGTGARGTQYF.

This clonotype has just a few counts. This chain links TRBV19 with TRBJ2-7, with 8 bases lining up with TRBD2. The CDR3 is made up of 14 amino acids. V gave up 7 bases and J gave up 5 bases; unmatched junction bases: 10. Germline CDR1 LNHDA, CDR2 SQIVND (reference sequence). CDR3 amino acids: CASTPGGAPHEQYF. CDR3 coding DNA: TGTGCCAGTACCCCCGGGGGGGCACCCCACGAGCAGTACTTC.

This clonotype came up many times. The CDR3 is CASSLMRGRDTQYF. For the CDR3, the DNA is TGTGCCAGCAGTTTAATGAGGGGGAGAGATACGCAGTATTTT. The chain recombines TRBV12-3 or TRBV12-4 with TRBJ2-3; tentative D call: TRBD1 (6 bases). Trimming removed 2 bases from V and 5 bases from J, with 11 bases in between. This CDR3 spans 14 amino acids.

This clonotype was detected ten times or more. V gene TRBV20-1 combines with J gene TRBJ2-1; TRBD1 agrees at 9 bases. The ends lost 6 bases at V and 3 bases at J; junction bases unmatched: 6. Per germline, CDR1 DFQATT and CDR2 SNEGSKA (reference sequence). The CDR3 contains 14 residues. CDR3 bases: TGCAGTGCCCCGGACAGGGGAGGCTACAATGAGCAGTTCTTC. Translating it yields CSAPDRGGYNEQFF.

This clonotype was counted at least ten times. This chain connects TRBV2 to TRBJ2-4, with unresolved D. The CDR3 consists of 14 residues. Germline V gives CDR1 SNHLY, CDR2 FYNNEI. The V and J ends lost 4 bases and 0 bases respectively, with 7 bases between them. The DNA of the CDR3 is TGTGCCAGCAGTGCAGAACTAGCCAAAAACATTCAGTACTTC. Encoded protein: CASSAELAKNIQYF.

This clonotype was recorded at least ten times. V gene TRBV4-1 combines with J gene TRBJ1-1, with 10 bases aligning to TRBD1. V gave up 5 bases and J gave up 0 bases; unmatched junction bases: 9. From germline, CDR1 is MGHRA and CDR2 YSYEKL. This CDR3 comprises 17 residues. As DNA, the CDR3 is TGCGCCAGCAGCACTGATCAGACAGGGGGCTTGAACACTGAAGCTTTCTTT. This encodes CASSTDQTGGLNTEAFF.

The rearrangement joins TRBV28 to TRBJ2-7; D is perhaps TRBD2 (6 bases). The CDR3 extends over 14 amino acids. With 2 bases removed from V and 7 bases from J, the gap between germline ends came to 15 bases. CDR1 is MDHEN, CDR2 SYDVKM, per germline. The CDR3 spells CASSLPGESEEQYF. The CDR3, as DNA: TGTGCCAGCAGTTTACCGGGAGAGTCGGAAGAGCAGTACTTC.

This clonotype was detected only a few times. The J gene is TRBJ1-3, the V gene TRBV7-9, with 7 nucleotides matching TRBD1. The CDR3 spans 14 residues. Germline assignment: CDR1 SEHNR and CDR2 FQNEAQ (reference sequence). J was trimmed by 4 bases and V by 4 bases; bases with no gene match: 4. Here the CDR3 reads CASSSTTGGNTIYF. As DNA, the CDR3 is TGTGCCAGCAGCTCTACGACAGGGGGAAACACCATATATTTT. The variable domain in full, completed from reference TRBV7-9 and TRBJ1-3, reads DTGVSQNPRHKITKRGQNVTFRCDPISEHNRLYWYRQTLGQGPEFLTYFQNEAQLEKSRLLSDRFSAERPKGSFSTLEIQRTEQGDSAMYLCASSSTTGGNTIYFGEGSWLTVV.

The table lists this clonotype with a count of one. This rearrangement joins TRBV2 to TRBJ1-6; D ambiguous. The germline V and J ends were trimmed by 5 bases and 4 bases, with 12 bases remaining between them. The CDR3 runs to 15 residues. CDR1 and CDR2 from the germline V gene are SNHLY and FYNNEI. The CDR3 loop is CASSPGSNYNSPLHF. In nucleotides, the CDR3 is TGTGCCAGCAGTCCGGGATCCAATTATAATTCACCCCTCCACTTT.

This clonotype was counted ten times or more. The V call is TRBV18, the J call TRBJ1-3; 7 bases match TRBD1. The CDR3 loop spans 15 amino acids. V trimming: 4 bases; J trimming: 2 bases; junction bases outside the gene matches: 5. Germline V gene sequence: CDR1 KGHSH, CDR2 LQKENI. The CDR3 loop reads CASSLGTDTGNTIYF. Written as DNA, the CDR3 is TGTGCCAGCTCACTCGGGACAGATACTGGAAACACCATATATTTT.

This clonotype was detected a few times. This chain uses TRBV27 with TRBJ1-1; D might be TRBD1 (5 bases). The germline CDR1 and CDR2 sequences are MNHEY and SMNVEV (reference sequence). Deletions cut 5 bases from V and 7 bases from J, with 17 bases between. The CDR3 extends over 14 amino acids. The CDR3 DNA follows: TGTGCCAGCAGTCTAAAATGGGGGGTGGGTGAAGCTTTCTTT. As protein: CASSLKWGVGEAFF.

This clonotype has just a few counts. The chain has TRBV12-3 or TRBV12-4 and TRBJ2-1; 7 positions match TRBD2. The CDR3 runs to 15 residues. Trimming cost V 3 bases and J 3 bases; bases outside gene matches: 5. CDR3 protein: CASSFFSGIYNEQFF. CDR3 coding DNA: TGTGCCAGCAGTTTTTTCAGCGGGATCTACAATGAGCAGTTCTTC.